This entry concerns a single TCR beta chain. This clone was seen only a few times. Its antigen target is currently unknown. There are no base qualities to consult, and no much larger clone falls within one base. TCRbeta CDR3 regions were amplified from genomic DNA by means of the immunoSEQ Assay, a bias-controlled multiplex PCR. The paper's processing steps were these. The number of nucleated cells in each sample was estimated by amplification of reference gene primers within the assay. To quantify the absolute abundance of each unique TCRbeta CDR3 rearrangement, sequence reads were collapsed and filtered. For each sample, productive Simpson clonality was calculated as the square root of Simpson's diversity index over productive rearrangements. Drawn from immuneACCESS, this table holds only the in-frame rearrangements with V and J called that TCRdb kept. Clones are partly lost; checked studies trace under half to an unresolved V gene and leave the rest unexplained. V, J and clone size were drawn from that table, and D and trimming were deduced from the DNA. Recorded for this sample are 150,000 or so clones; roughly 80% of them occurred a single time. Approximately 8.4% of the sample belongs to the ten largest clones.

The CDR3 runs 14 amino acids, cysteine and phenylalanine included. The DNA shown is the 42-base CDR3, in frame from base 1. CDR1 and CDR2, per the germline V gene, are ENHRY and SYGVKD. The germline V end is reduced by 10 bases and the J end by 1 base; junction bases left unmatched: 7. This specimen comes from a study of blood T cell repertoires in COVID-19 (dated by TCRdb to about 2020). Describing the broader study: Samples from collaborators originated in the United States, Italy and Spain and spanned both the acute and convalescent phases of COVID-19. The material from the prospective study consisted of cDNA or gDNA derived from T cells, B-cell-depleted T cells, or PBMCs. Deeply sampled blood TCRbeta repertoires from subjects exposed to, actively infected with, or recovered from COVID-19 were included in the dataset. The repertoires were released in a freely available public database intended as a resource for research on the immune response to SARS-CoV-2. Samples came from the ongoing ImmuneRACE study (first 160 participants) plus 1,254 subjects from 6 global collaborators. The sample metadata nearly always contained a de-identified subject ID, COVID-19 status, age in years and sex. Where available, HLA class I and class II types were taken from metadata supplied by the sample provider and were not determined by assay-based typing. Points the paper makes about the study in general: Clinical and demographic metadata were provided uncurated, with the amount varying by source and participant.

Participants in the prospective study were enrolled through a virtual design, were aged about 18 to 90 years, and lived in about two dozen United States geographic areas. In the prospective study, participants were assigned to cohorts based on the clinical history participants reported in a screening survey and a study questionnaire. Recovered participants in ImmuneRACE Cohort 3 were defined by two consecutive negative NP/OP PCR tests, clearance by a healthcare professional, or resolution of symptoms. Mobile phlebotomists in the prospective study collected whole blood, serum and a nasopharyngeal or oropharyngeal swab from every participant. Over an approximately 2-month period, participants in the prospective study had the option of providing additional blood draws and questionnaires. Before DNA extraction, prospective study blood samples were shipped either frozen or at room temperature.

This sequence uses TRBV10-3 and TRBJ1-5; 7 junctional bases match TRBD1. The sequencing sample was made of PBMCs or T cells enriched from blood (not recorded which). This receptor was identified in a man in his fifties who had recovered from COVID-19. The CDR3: CATRDSLSNQPQHF. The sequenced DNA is TGTGCCACCCGGGACAGCTTAAGCAATCAGCCCCAGCATTTT.